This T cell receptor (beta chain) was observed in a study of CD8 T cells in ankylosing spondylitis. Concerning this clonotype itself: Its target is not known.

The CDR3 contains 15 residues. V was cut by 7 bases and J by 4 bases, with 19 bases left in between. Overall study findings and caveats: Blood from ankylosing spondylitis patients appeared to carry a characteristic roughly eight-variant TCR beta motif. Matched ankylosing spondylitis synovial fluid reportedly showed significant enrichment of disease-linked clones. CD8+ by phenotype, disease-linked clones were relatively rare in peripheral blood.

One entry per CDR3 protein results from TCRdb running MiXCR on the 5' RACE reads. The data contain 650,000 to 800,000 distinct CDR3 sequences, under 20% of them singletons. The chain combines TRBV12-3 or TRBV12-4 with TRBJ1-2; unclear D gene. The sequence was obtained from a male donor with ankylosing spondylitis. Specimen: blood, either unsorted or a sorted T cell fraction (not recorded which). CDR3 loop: CASTLFLANPYGYTF. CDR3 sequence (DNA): TGTGCCAGCACACTTTTCTTAGCGAACCCCTATGGCTACACCTTC.